This T cell receptor (beta chain) emerged from a study of blood T cell repertoires in COVID-19. Libraries were prepared by immunoSEQ multiplex PCR; TCRdb keeps only in-frame clonotypes and omits some of them. The sample has roughly 380,000 clones; over 75% are singletons. V lost 6 bases and J lost 4, with 10 bases in between. CDR3 length equals 12 residues. Germline V gene lookup returns CDR1 SQVTM and CDR2 ANQGSEA. The clonotype comes from a woman aged 35 to 49 with COVID-19, enrolled during active disease. The chain couples TRBV29-1 to TRBJ1-5; a weak D match, TRBD1 (5 bases). Sample: peripheral blood. CDR3 coding DNA: TGCAGCGTGGGGGGAAATAATCAGCCCCAGCATTTT. Amino acids: CSVGGNNQPQHF.